Presented here are 30 T cell receptor beta chains from one specimen sequenced in a study of early T cells in non-severe SARS-CoV-2 infection. TCRdb recomputed calls from the 5' RACE reads with MiXCR, one row per CDR3 protein. The data contain more than 40,000 distinct CDR3 sequences, nearly 7.5% of them singletons. Sequencing was performed on whole blood. These receptors came from an adult who was a healthcare worker with PCR-confirmed SARS-CoV-2 infection or an uninfected control (not recorded which).

This clonotype was seen a few times. V usage is TRBV29-1 and J usage is TRBJ2-7; weak D call: TRBD2 (6 bases). The V end was cut by 6 bases, the J end by 2 bases, with 14 bases between. The CDR3 extends over 13 amino acids. Germline assignment: CDR1 SQVTM and CDR2 ANQGSEA. CDR3 DNA sequence: TGCAGCGTCCCAGGGACTGGCGCCTACGAGCAGTACTTC. Translating it yields CSVPGTGAYEQYF.

This clonotype has more than one count but fewer than ten. The chain carries TRBV7-2 and TRBJ2-1, with TRBD2 matching over 7 bases. Trimming at V came to 1 base and at J to 8 bases, leaving 8 bases not matched to a gene. The CDR3 spans 15 residues. Looked up from germline, CDR1 is SGHTA and CDR2 is FQGNSA. For the CDR3, the DNA is TGTGCCAGCAGCTTAGATCCCTATCGGGGGGATGAGCAGTTCTTC. Amino acid sequence: CASSLDPYRGDEQFF.

This clonotype was detected many times. The gene calls are TRBV19 and TRBJ2-2, with D possibly called TRBD1 or TRBD2 (5 bases each). Germline loops: CDR1 LNHDA, CDR2 SQIVND (reference sequence). There are 15 residues in the CDR3. The V end lost 7 bases, the J end lost 6 bases, and 18 bases lay between the germline ends. CDR3 sequence (DNA): TGTGCCAGTAACCCCTATGGGACCTCGCCCGGGGAGCTGTTTTTT. Amino acids: CASNPYGTSPGELFF.

This clonotype was seen ten or more times. The rearrangement uses TRBV6-6 and TRBJ1-4, with a weak D call TRBD1 (6 bases). CDR1 is MNHNY and CDR2 is SVGAGI in the germline V gene (reference sequence). V lost 6 bases and J 8 bases, leaving 31 bases between the germline ends. The CDR3 is 19 amino acids. The CDR3 region is CASSQGGYGRGQVGEKLFF. The CDR3 DNA is TGTGCCAGCAGCCAAGGGGGTTACGGTCGGGGCCAAGTCGGAGAAAAACTGTTTTTT.

The chain is built from TRBV20-1 and TRBJ2-7; 10 positions match TRBD1. J was trimmed by 5 bases and V by 5 bases; bases with no gene match: 9. This CDR3 spans 14 amino acids. Looked up from germline, CDR1 is DFQATT and CDR2 is SNEGSKA (reference sequence). In DNA, the CDR3 is TGCAGTGCTCCCCGGGACAGGGGAACCAACGAGCAGTACTTC. Protein product: CSAPRDRGTNEQYF.

Only a few counts were recorded for this clonotype. The gene calls are TRBV7-6 and TRBJ1-2, with D possibly TRBD1 on 6 matching bases. V lost 1 base and J lost 0, with 12 bases in between. The CDR3 contains 16 residues. Germline lookup yields CDR1 SGHVS and CDR2 FNYEAQ. CDR3 DNA sequence: TGTGCCAGCAGCTTAGGAGCCGGGACACCTAACTATGGCTACACCTTC. As protein: CASSLGAGTPNYGYTF.

The chain has TRBV2 and TRBJ2-7; D is unclear. CDR1 and CDR2 from the germline V gene are SNHLY and FYNNEI. Trimming cost V 6 bases and J 6 bases, with 9 bases left between them. There are 11 residues in the CDR3. The CDR3 protein is CASSESSEQYF. The CDR3 DNA sequence: TGTGCCAGCAGCGAGAGTTCCGAGCAGTACTTC.

The chain couples TRBV7-2 to TRBJ2-1; the match to TRBD2 covers 11 bases. The CDR3 contains 15 residues. Per germline, CDR1 SGHTA and CDR2 FQGNSA. The junction had 8 bases not matched to a gene; V was cut back by 6 bases and J by 7 bases. As DNA, the CDR3 is TGTGCCAGCAGTTCGGGACTAGCGGACTTAAATGAGCAGTTCTTC. This sequence encodes CASSSGLADLNEQFF.

In its sample, this clonotype was seen a few times. V and J are TRBV4-2 and TRBJ2-1; 8 bases are shared with TRBD2. Germline V gives CDR1 LGHNA, CDR2 YNFKEQ. The V and J ends lost 0 bases and 4 bases, in that order; junction bases with no gene match: 8. The CDR3 is 17 residues long. CDR3 bases: TGTGCCAGCAGCCAAGATGTGCGGGGGGCCCCTTACAATGAGCAGTTCTTC. Translated: CASSQDVRGAPYNEQFF.

This clonotype appeared a few times. The J gene is TRBJ2-4, the V gene TRBV9, with a weak D call TRBD2 (6 bases). V was trimmed by 4 bases and J by 0 bases, leaving 11 bases between them. CDR3 size: 15 residues. Germline V gene sequence: CDR1 SGDLS, CDR2 YYNGEE. CDR3 sequence reads: CASSSIGGAKNIQYF. The CDR3 nucleotides are TGTGCCAGCAGCTCGATCGGGGGAGCCAAAAACATTCAGTACTTC.

The V and J genes are TRBV7-2 and TRBJ2-1, with 8 bases lining up with TRBD2. This CDR3 region has 15 residues. V was clipped by 4 bases and J by 2 bases; unmatched bases: 4. Germline V gene sequence: CDR1 SGHTA, CDR2 FQGNSA. This CDR3 is CASSYLAGTYNEQFF. The CDR3 DNA sequence: TGTGCCAGCAGCTACTTAGCGGGGACCTACAATGAGCAGTTCTTC.

This clonotype has a handful of counts. The chain employs TRBV29-1 and TRBJ2-5, with no clear D. V dropped 8 bases and J dropped 5 bases, with 15 bases sitting between them. CDR1 SQVTM and CDR2 ANQGSEA come from the germline V gene. CDR3 length equals 12 residues. The CDR3 loop is CSSRRGRETQYF. The CDR3 nucleotides are TGCAGCTCTCGTCGTGGGCGGGAGACCCAGTACTTC. The whole variable domain, filled in from reference TRBV29-1 and TRBJ2-5, reads SAVISQKPSRDICQRGTSLTIQCQVDSQVTMMFWYRQQPGQSLTLIATANQGSEATYESGFVIDKFPISRPNLTFSTLTVSNMSPEDSSIYLCSSRRGRETQYFGPGTRLLVL.

This clonotype was observed many times. CDR3 amino acids: CSARRNRGHDGNTIYF. The CDR3 DNA reads as TGCAGTGCACGCAGAAACAGGGGGCATGATGGAAACACCATATATTTT. The rearrangement joins TRBV20-1 to TRBJ1-3; 9 bases are a match to TRBD1. The CDR3 contains 16 residues. The germline V gene has CDR1 DFQATT and CDR2 SNEGSKA (reference sequence). V trimming: 6 bases; J trimming: 3 bases; junction bases outside the gene matches: 12.

This clonotype was seen more than once but under ten times. This chain connects TRBV2 to TRBJ2-7; either TRBD1 or TRBD2 may fit D (5 bases each). The germline V gene encodes CDR1 SNHLY and CDR2 FYNNEI. The V and J ends lost 6 bases and 2 bases respectively, with 11 bases between them. The CDR3 has 13 residues. The DNA of the CDR3 is TGTGCCAGCAGGTCCGGGACCGCCTACGAGCAGTACTTC. Translated, it gives CASRSGTAYEQYF.

This clonotype has more than one count but fewer than ten. The chain has TRBV12-3 or TRBV12-4 and TRBJ1-1; tentatively, D is TRBD1 (6 bases). Trimming left V 3 bases short and J 7 bases short, with 9 bases between. This CDR3 is built from 12 residues. The CDR3 DNA reads as TGTGCCAGCAGTTTGCAGGGGTATGAAGCTTTCTTT. It specifies CASSLQGYEAFF.

This clonotype was observed a few times. The V call is TRBV18, the J call TRBJ2-3; D not resolved. Per germline, CDR1 KGHSH and CDR2 LQKENI. This CDR3 has 15 residues. The ends were cut back, 6 bases at V and 1 base at J, with 14 bases in the middle. For the CDR3, the DNA is TGTGCCAGCTCGGTTCGCTACGTTGGCACAGATACGCAGTATTTT. This translates into CASSVRYVGTDTQYF.

This clonotype was seen only a few times. The chain uses TRBV10-1 and TRBJ2-1; no clear D. The CDR3 is 11 residues long. Germline loops: CDR1 WNHNN, CDR2 SYGVQD (reference sequence). Trimming shortened V by 3 bases and J by 7 bases, and 4 bases separated the two germline ends. Written as DNA, the CDR3 is TGCGCCAGCAGTGAAAGAAATGAGCAGTTCTTC. Its translation: CASSERNEQFF.

This clonotype came up a few times. V usage is TRBV3-1 and J usage is TRBJ2-2; D is ambiguous. The CDR3 covers 13 residues. CDR1 is LGHDT, CDR2 YNNKEL, per germline (reference sequence). The V and J ends lost 3 bases and 3 bases respectively, with 5 bases between them. CDR3 nucleotide sequence: TGTGCCAGCAGCCACGGGTACACCGGGGAGCTGTTTTTT. Its protein product is CASSHGYTGELFF.

The table lists this clonotype with many counts. This chain connects TRBV10-2 to TRBJ1-2; D is undetermined. Trimming stripped 3 bases from V and 3 bases from J, with 8 bases between. The CDR3 totals 13 residues. CDR1 is WSHSY, CDR2 SAAADI, per germline. The DNA of the CDR3 is TGCGCCAGCAGTGACGCCGACTACTATGGCTACACCTTC. Residues: CASSDADYYGYTF.

This clonotype appeared a few times. The rearrangement uses TRBV3-1 and TRBJ2-6; no definite D call. From germline, CDR1 is LGHDT and CDR2 YNNKEL (reference sequence). V was shortened by 3 bases and J by 0 bases, with 3 bases between the two germline ends. This CDR3 is 14 amino acids long. This chain's CDR3 is CASSHLSGANVLTF. CDR3 DNA sequence: TGTGCCAGCAGCCACCTCTCTGGGGCCAACGTCCTGACTTTC. Filled out from reference TRBV3-1 and TRBJ2-6, the complete variable domain reads DTAVSQTPKYLVTQMGNDKSIKCEQNLGHDTMYWYKQDSKKFLKIMFSYNNKELIINETVPNRFSPKSPDKAHLNLHINSLELGDSAVYFCASSHLSGANVLTFGAGSRLTVL.

The V gene is TRBV4-1, the J gene TRBJ2-3; D is possibly TRBD1 or TRBD2 (5 bases each). V lost 1 base to trimming and J lost 4 bases, with 12 bases between them. Germline V gene sequence: CDR1 MGHRA, CDR2 YSYEKL. The CDR3 length is 15 residues. CDR3 in amino acids: CASSQGPGTSDTQYF. The CDR3 coding sequence is TGCGCCAGCAGCCAAGGACCCGGGACGTCAGATACGCAGTATTTT.

The genes are TRBV7-9 and TRBJ2-3; D is tentatively TRBD1 or TRBD2 (6 bases each). The CDR3 consists of 13 residues. The V gene's germline CDR1 is SEHNR and CDR2 FQNEAQ (reference sequence). V was shortened by 5 bases and J by 5 bases, with 11 bases between the two germline ends. The CDR3 reads CASSPGGGDTQYF. CDR3 DNA: TGTGCCAGCAGCCCAGGAGGGGGAGATACGCAGTATTTT.

This clonotype has a count of ten or more. The chain is built from TRBV19 and TRBJ2-2; D is possibly TRBD1 (5 bases). V was shortened by 5 bases and J by 4 bases, with 11 bases between the two germline ends. CDR3 length: 14 amino acids. From germline, CDR1 is LNHDA and CDR2 SQIVND (reference sequence). This CDR3 is CASSLQVGTGELFF. The CDR3, as DNA: TGTGCCAGTAGTTTACAGGTTGGCACCGGGGAGCTGTTTTTT.

This rearrangement joins TRBV20-1 to TRBJ2-7, with a tentative D call TRBD1 (6 bases). Germline CDR1 DFQATT, CDR2 SNEGSKA (reference sequence). The CDR3 runs to 12 residues. Trimming stripped 3 bases from V and 3 bases from J, with 9 bases between. CDR3 nucleotides: TGCAGTGCTAGGGTACAGGGCTACGAGCAGTACTTC. Residues: CSARVQGYEQYF.

This clonotype was observed at least ten times. The chain employs TRBV28 and TRBJ2-1, with D unresolved. CDR3 length: 16 amino acids. Looked up from germline, CDR1 is MDHEN and CDR2 is SYDVKM. Trimming left V 4 bases short and J 0 bases short, with 13 bases between. The CDR3 sequence: CASSSSWLSSYNEQFF. In DNA form, the CDR3 reads TGTGCCAGCAGTTCCTCCTGGCTAAGCTCCTACAATGAGCAGTTCTTC.

V and J are TRBV9 and TRBJ2-7, with D possibly matching TRBD2 (5 bases). In germline, CDR1 is SGDLS, CDR2 YYNGEE. V was pared by 3 bases and J by 7 bases, with 14 bases between. The CDR3 extends over 13 amino acids. The chain's CDR3 is CASSGNTRGEQYF. The CDR3, as DNA: TGTGCCAGCAGCGGGAACACCCGAGGGGAGCAGTACTTC.

This clonotype was counted a few times. This chain uses TRBV7-6 with TRBJ2-7; D may be TRBD1 or TRBD2 (5 bases each). The V gene's germline CDR1 is SGHVS and CDR2 FNYEAQ. The CDR3 runs 15 residues. V lost 4 bases and J 2 bases, leaving 15 bases between the germline ends. The DNA for the CDR3 is TGTGCCAGCAGCTCGGGACCCAAAGCAACCTACGAGCAGTACTTC. It specifies CASSSGPKATYEQYF. Filled out from reference TRBV7-6 and TRBJ2-7, the complete variable domain reads GAGVSQSPRYKVTKRGQDVALRCDPISGHVSLYWYRQALGQGPEFLTYFNYEAQQDKSGLPNDRFSAERPEGSISTLTIQRTEQRDSAMYRCASSSGPKATYEQYFGPGTRLTVT.

This clonotype came up a few times. V usage is TRBV9 and J usage is TRBJ2-5; no clear D gene. The CDR3 loop spans 14 amino acids. Germline-derived CDR1 and CDR2 are SGDLS and YYNGEE. The V end was cut by 2 bases, the J end by 1 base, with 9 bases between. CDR3 nucleotides: TGTGCCAGCAGCGTCAGTGGGCGCCAAGAGACCCAGTACTTC. This translates into CASSVSGRQETQYF.

The rearrangement uses TRBV29-1 and TRBJ2-5; D is undetermined. Trimming removed 4 bases from V and 2 bases from J, with 14 bases in between. Germline V CDR1 and CDR2: SQVTM, ANQGSEA. CDR3 length: 14 amino acids. The CDR3 region has the DNA TGCAGCGTTGGGGGTCCAACCAGGCAAGAGACCCAGTACTTC. Amino acid sequence: CSVGGPTRQETQYF.

This clonotype was detected many times. The V gene is TRBV7-9, the J gene TRBJ2-7; 7 bases are shared with TRBD1. J lost 0 bases, V lost 7 bases, and 9 bases had no gene match. The CDR3 loop spans 15 amino acids. Germline V CDR1 and CDR2: SEHNR, FQNEAQ (reference sequence). CDR3 protein: CASTQSGTVSYEQYF. In nucleotides, the CDR3 is TGTGCCAGCACCCAATCCGGGACAGTCTCCTACGAGCAGTACTTC.